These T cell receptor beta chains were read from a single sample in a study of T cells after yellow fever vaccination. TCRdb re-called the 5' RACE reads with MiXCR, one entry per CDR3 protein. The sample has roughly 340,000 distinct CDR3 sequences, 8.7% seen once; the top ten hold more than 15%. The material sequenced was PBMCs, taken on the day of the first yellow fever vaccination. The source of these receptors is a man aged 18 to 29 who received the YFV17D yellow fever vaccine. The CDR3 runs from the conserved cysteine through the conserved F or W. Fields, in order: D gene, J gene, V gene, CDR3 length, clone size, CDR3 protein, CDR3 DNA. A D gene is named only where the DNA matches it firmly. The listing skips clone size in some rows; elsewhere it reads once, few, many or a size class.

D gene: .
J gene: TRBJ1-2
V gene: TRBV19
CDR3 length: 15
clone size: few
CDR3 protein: CASSHGGWGESGYTF
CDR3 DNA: TGTGCCAGTAGCCACGGAGGCTGGGGGGAATCTGGCTACACCTTC

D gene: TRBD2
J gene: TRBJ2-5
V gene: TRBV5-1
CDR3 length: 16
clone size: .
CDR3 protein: CASSLEGTSGGETQYF
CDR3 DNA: TGCGCCAGCAGCTTGGAAGGGACTAGCGGGGGTGAGACCCAGTACTTC

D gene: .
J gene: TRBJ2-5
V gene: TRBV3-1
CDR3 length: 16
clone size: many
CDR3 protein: CASSQKGLGAGETQYF
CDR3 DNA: TGTGCCAGCAGCCAAAAAGGACTGGGGGCCGGGGAGACCCAGTACTTC

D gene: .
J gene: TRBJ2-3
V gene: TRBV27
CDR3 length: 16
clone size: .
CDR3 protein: CASSVWGGASTDTQYF
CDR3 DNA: TGTGCCAGCAGTGTGTGGGGGGGGGCGAGCACAGATACGCAGTATTTT

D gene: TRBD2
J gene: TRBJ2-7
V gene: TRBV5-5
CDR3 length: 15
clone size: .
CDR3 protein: CASSRPSSGGNEQYF
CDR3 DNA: TGTGCCAGCAGCCGGCCCTCTAGCGGGGGTAACGAGCAGTACTTC

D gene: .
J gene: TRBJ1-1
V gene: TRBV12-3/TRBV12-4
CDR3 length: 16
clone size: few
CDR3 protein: CASSLGQGRMNTEAFF
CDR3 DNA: TGTGCCAGCAGTTTAGGGCAGGGAAGGATGAACACTGAAGCTTTCTTT

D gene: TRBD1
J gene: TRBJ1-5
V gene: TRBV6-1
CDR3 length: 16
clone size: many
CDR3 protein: CASSPGTGMGNQPQHF
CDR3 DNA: TGTGCCAGCAGCCCCGGGACAGGGATGGGCAATCAGCCCCAGCATTTT

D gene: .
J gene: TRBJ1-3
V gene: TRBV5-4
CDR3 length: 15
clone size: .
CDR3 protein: CASSPPGGDGNTIYF
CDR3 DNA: TGTGCCAGCAGCCCACCCGGGGGGGACGGAAACACCATATATTTT

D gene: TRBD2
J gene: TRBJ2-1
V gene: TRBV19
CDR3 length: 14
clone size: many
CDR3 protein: CASRPGLANNEQFF
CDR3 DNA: TGTGCCAGTAGGCCGGGACTAGCGAACAATGAGCAGTTCTTC

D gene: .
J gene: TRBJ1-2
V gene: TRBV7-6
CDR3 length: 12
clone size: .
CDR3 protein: CASSTGTYGYTF
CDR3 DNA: TGTGCCAGCAGTACAGGGACCTATGGCTACACCTTT

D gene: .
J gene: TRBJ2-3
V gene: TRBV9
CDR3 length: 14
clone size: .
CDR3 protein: CASSVDSYTDTQYF
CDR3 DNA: TGTGCCAGCAGCGTTGACTCGTACACAGATACGCAGTATTTT

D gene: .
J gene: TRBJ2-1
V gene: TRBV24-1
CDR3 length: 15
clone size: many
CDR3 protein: CATSDGGVRYNEQFF
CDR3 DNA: TGTGCCACCAGTGATGGGGGAGTTCGCTACAATGAGCAGTTCTTC

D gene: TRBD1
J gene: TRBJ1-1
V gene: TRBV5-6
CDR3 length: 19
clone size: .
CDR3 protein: CASSLAGTGGSLRVTEAFF
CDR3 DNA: TGTGCCAGCAGCTTGGCGGGGACAGGGGGATCATTGAGGGTCACTGAAGCTTTCTTT

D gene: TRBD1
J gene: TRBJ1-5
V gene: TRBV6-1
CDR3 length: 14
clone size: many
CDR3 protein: CASSRDRVDQPQHF
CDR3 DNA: TGTGCCAGTTCCCGGGACAGGGTTGATCAGCCCCAGCATTTT

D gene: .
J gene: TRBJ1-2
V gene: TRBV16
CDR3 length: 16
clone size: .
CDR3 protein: CASSPPGRNANYGYTF
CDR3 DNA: TGTGCCAGCAGCCCTCCAGGGCGGAACGCTAACTATGGCTACACCTTC

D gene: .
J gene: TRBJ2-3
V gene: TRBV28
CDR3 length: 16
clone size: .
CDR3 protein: CASSSGPRLPGDTQYF
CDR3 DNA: TGTGCCAGCAGCTCCGGGCCGCGGTTACCTGGGGATACGCAGTATTTT

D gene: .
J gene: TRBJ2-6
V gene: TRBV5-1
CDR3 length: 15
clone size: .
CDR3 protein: CASSIEGAGANVLTF
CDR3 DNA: TGCGCCAGCAGCATCGAGGGGGCTGGGGCCAACGTCCTGACTTTC

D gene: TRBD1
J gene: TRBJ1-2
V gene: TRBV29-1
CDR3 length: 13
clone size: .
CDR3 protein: CSTTPGQGNGYTF
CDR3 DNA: TGCAGCACAACCCCGGGACAGGGAAATGGCTACACCTTC

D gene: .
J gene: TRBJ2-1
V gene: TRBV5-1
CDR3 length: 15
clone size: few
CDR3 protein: CASHLAGLSYNEQFF
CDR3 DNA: TGCGCCAGCCACCTGGCGGGGTTGTCCTACAATGAGCAGTTCTTC

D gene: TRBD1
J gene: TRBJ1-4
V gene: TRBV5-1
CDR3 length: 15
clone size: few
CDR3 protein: CASSQPDRENEKLFF
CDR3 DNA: TGCGCCAGCAGCCAACCCGACAGGGAAAATGAAAAACTGTTTTTT

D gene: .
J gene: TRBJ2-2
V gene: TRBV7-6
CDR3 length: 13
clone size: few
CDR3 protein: CASSRLQTGELFF
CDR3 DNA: TGTGCCAGCAGCCGCCTACAGACCGGGGAGCTGTTTTTT

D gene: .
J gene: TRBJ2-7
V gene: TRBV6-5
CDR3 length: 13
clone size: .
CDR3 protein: CASSNPGTYEQYF
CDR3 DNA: TGTGCCAGCAGTAACCCGGGCACCTACGAGCAGTACTTC

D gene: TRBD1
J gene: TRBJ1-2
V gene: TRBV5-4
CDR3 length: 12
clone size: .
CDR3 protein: CASSLRDRGYTF
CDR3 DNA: TGTGCCAGCAGCTTGCGGGACAGGGGCTACACCTTC

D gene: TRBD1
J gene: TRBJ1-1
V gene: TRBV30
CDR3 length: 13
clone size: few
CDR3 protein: CAWDRGLNTEAFF
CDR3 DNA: TGTGCCTGGGACAGGGGGTTGAACACTGAAGCTTTCTTT

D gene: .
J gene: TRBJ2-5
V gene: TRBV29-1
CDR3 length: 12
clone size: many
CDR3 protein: CSVLGDGETQYF
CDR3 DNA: TGCAGCGTGCTAGGGGACGGAGAGACCCAGTACTTC

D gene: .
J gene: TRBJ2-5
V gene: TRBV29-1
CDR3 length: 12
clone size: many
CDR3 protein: CSVSGPMETQYF
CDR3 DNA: TGCAGCGTCTCGGGACCCATGGAGACCCAGTACTTC

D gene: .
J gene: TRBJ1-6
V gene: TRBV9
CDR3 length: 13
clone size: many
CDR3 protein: CASSVWNNSPLHF
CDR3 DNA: TGTGCCAGCAGCGTATGGAATAATTCACCCCTCCACTTT

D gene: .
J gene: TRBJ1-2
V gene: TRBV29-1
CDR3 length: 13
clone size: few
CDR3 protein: CSVGVQENYGYTF
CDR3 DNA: TGCAGCGTTGGGGTACAGGAAAACTATGGCTACACCTTC

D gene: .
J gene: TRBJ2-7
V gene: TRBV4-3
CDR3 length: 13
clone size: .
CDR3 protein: CASSQDLAYEQYF
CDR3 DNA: TGCGCCAGCAGCCAAGATCTGGCTTACGAGCAGTACTTC

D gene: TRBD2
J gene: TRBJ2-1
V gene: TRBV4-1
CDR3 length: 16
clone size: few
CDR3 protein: CASSSRGGTSYNEQFF
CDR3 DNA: TGCGCCAGCAGCTCCCGGGGGGGGACCTCCTACAATGAGCAGTTCTTC

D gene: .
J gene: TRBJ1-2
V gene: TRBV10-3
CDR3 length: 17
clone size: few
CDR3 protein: CAISEDLGHAAFYGYTF
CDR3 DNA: TGTGCCATCAGTGAGGACCTGGGGCACGCGGCATTTTACGGCTACACCTTC